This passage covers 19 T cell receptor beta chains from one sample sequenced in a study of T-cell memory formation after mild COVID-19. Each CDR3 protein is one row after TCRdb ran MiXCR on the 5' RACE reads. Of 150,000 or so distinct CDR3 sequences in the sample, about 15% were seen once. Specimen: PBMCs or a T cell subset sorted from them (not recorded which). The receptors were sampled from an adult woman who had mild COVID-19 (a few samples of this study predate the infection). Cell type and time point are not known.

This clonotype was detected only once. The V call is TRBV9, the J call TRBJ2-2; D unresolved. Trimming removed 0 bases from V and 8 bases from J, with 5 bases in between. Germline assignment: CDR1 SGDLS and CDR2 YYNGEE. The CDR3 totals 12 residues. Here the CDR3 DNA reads TGTGCCAGCAGCGTAGCCTATGGGGAGCTGTTTTTT. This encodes CASSVAYGELFF.

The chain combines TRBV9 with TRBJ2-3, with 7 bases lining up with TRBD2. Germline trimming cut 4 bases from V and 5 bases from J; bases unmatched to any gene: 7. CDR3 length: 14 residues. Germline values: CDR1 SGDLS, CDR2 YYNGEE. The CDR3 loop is CASSSAGEGDTQYF. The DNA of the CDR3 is TGTGCCAGCAGCTCGGCGGGGGAGGGAGATACGCAGTATTTT.

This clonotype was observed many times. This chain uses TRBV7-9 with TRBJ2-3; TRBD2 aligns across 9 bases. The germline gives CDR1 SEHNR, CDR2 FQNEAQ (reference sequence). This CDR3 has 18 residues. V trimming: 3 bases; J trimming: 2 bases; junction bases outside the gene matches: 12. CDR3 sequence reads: CASSFQRTAGGPTDTQYF. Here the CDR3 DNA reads TGTGCCAGCAGCTTCCAGCGAACAGCGGGAGGTCCCACAGATACGCAGTATTTT.

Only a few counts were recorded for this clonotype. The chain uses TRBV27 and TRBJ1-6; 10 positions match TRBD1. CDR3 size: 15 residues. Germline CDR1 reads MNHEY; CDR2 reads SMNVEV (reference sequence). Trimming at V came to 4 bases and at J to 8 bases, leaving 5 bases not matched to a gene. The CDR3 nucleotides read TGTGCCAGCAGTTCGGGACAGGGGAACCATTCACCCCTCCACTTT. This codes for CASSSGQGNHSPLHF.

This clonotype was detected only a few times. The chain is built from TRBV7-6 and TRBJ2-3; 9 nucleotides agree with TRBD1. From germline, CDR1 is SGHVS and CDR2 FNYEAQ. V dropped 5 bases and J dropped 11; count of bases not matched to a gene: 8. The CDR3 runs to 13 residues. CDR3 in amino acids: CASSQMGQGMQYF. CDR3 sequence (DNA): TGTGCCAGCAGCCAGATGGGACAGGGAATGCAGTATTTT.

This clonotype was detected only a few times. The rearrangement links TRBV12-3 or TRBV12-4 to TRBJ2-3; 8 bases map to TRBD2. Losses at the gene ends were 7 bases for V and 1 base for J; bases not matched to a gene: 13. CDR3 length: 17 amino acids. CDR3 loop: CASKPQGLGLGTDTQYF. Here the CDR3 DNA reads TGTGCCAGCAAACCTCAGGGACTAGGGTTGGGCACAGATACGCAGTATTTT.

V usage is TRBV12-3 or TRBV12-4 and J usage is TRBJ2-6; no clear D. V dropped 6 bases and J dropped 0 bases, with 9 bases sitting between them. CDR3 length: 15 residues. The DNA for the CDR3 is TGTGCCAGCAGAATTGGGCACTCTGGGGCCAACGTCCTGACTTTC. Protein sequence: CASRIGHSGANVLTF.

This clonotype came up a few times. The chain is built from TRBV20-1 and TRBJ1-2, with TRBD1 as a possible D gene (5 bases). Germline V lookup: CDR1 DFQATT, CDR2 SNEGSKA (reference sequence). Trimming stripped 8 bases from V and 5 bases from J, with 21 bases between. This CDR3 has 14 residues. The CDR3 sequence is CSYTTPGTGYGYTF. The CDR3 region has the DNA TGCAGTTACACAACCCCCGGGACCGGTTATGGCTACACCTTC.

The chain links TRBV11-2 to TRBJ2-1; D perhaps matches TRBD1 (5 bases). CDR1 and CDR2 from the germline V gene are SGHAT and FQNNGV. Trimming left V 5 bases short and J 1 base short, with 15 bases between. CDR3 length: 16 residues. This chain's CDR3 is CASSQTAALSYNEQFF. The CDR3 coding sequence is TGTGCCAGCAGCCAGACAGCCGCTCTTTCCTACAATGAGCAGTTCTTC.

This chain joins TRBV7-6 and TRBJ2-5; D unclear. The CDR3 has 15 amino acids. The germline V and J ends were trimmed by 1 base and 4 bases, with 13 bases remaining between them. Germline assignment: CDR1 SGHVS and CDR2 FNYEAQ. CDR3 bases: TGTGCCAGCAGCTTAGACGGAGCCGTGGGAGAGACCCAGTACTTC. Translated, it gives CASSLDGAVGETQYF.

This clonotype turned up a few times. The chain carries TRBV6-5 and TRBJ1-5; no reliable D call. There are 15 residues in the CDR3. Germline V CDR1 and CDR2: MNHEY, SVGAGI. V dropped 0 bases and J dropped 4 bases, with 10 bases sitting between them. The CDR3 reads CASSYSTTGNQPQHF. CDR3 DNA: TGTGCCAGCAGTTACTCGACAACGGGTAATCAGCCCCAGCATTTT.

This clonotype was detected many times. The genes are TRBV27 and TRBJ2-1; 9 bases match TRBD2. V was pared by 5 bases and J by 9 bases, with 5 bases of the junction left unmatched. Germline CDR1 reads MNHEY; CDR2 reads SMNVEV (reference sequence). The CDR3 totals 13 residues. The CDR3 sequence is CASSPRRGGEQFF. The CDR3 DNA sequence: TGTGCCAGCAGTCCGAGGCGGGGGGGTGAGCAGTTCTTC.

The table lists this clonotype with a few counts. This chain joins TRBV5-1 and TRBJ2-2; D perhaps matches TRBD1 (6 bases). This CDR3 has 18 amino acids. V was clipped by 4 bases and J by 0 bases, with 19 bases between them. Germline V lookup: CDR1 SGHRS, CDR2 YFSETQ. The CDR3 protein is CASSRPVGQWANTGELFF. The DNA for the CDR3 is TGCGCCAGCAGCCGACCCGTTGGACAGTGGGCGAACACCGGGGAGCTGTTTTTT.

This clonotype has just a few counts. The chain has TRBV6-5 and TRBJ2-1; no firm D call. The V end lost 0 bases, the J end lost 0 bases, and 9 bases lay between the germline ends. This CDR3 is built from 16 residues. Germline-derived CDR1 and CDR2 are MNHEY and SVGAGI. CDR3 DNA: TGTGCCAGCAGTTACTCGACTGAGGTCTCCTACAATGAGCAGTTCTTC. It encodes CASSYSTEVSYNEQFF.

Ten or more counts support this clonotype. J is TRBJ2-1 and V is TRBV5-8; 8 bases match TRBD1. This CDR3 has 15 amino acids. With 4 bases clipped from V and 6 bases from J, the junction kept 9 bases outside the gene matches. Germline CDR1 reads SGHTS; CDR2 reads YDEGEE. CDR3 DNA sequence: TGTGCCAGCAGCGCCCCGGGACAGGCTGGCAATGAGCAGTTCTTC. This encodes CASSAPGQAGNEQFF.

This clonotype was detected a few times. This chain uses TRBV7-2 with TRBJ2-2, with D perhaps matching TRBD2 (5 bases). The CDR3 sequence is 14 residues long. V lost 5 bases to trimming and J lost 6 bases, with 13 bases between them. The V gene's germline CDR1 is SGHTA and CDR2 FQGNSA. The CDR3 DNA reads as TGTGCCAGCAGCCTCACTAGGGCCTCCGGGGAGCTGTTTTTT. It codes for CASSLTRASGELFF.

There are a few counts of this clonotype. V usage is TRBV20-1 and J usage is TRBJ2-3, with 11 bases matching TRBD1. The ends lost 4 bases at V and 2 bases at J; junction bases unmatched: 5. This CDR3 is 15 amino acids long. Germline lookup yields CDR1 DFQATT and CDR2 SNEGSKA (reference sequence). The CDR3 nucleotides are TGCAGTGCTAAAGGGGACAGGGGGGACACAGATACGCAGTATTTT. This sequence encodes CSAKGDRGDTDTQYF.

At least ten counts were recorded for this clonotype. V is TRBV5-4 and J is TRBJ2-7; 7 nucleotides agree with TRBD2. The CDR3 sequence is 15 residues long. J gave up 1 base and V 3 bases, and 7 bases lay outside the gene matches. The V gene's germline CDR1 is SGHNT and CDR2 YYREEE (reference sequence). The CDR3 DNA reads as TGTGCCAGCAGCTACAGGTGGACTAGGTCCTACGAGCAGTACTTC. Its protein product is CASSYRWTRSYEQYF.

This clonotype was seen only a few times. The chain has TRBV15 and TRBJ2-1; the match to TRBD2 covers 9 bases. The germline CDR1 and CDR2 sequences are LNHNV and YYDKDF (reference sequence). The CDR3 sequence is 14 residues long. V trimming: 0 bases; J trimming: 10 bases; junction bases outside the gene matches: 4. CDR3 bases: TGTGCCACCAGCAGAGATCGGCTAGCGGGAGAGCAGTTCTTC. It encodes CATSRDRLAGEQFF.